This TCR beta chain was obtained from a study of T cells in Graves' hyperthyroidism and ophthalmopathy. RNA transcripts served as the template for amplifying TCR beta CDR3 regions. In the first-round RT-PCR of the TCR CDR3, the HTBI primer set was used. One entry per CDR3 protein results from TCRdb running MiXCR on the multiplex PCR reads. The profile covers hundreds of thousands of distinct CDR3 sequences, with about two fifths appearing a single time and more than 7% taken by the ten largest. This CDR3 is built from 12 residues. Germline lookup yields CDR1 MNHEY and CDR2 SVGAGI. V was trimmed by 6 bases and J by 2 bases, leaving 7 bases between them. This clonotype has a count of ten or more.

The sequenced sample consisted of blood. The V call is TRBV6-5, the J call TRBJ1-2, with D unclear. The source is a man between 18 and 29 years old with Graves' hyperthyroidism. DNA for the CDR3: TGTGCCAGCAGAGCGACAAACTATGGCTACACCTTC. This gives the protein CASRATNYGYTF.